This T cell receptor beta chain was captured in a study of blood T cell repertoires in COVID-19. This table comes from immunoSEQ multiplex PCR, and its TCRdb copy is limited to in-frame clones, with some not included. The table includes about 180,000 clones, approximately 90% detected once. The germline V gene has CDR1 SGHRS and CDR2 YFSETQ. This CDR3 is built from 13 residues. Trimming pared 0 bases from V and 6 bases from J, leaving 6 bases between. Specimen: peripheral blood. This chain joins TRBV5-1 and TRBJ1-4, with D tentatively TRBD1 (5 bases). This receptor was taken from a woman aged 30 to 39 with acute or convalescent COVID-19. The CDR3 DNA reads TGCGCCAGCAGCTTGGGGGGCTATGAAAAACTGTTTTTT. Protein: CASSLGGYEKLFF.